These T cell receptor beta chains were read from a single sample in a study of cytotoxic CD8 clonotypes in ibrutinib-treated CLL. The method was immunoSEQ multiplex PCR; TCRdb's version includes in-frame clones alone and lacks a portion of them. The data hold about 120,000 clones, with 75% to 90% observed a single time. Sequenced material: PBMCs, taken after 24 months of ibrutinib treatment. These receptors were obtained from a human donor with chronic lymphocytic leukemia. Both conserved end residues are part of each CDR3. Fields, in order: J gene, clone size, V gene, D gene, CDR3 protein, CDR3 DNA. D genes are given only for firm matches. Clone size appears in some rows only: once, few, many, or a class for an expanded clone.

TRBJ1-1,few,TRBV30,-,CAWSYGVEAFF,TGTGCCTGGAGTTACGGAGTAGAAGCTTTCTTT
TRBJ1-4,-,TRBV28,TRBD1,CASSWDRAEKLFF,TGTGCCAGCAGTTGGGACAGGGCTGAAAAACTGTTTTTT
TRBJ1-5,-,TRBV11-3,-,CASSLDPYRVQVFSNQPQHF,TGTGCCAGCAGCTTAGATCCCTATAGGGTGCAGGTTTTTAGCAATCAGCCCCAGCATTTT
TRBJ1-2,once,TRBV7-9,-,CASSLDNGGYTF,TGTGCCAGCAGCTTAGACAACGGAGGCTACACCTTC
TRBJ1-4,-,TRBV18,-,CASSPREANEKLFF,TGTGCCAGCTCACCGCGGGAAGCTAATGAAAAACTGTTTTTT
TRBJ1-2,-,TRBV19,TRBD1,CASSSSWTGVNYGYTF,TGTGCCAGTAGCTCTTCATGGACAGGGGTTAACTATGGCTACACCTTC
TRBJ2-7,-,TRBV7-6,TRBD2,CASSSPPKSGRFHEQYF,TGTGCCAGCAGCTCCCCCCCGAAGAGCGGGAGATTCCACGAGCAGTACTTC
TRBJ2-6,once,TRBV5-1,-,CASSSSAAGANVLTF,TGCGCCAGCAGTTCCTCCGCGGCTGGGGCCAACGTCCTGACTTTC
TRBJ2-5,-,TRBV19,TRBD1,CARTGTGDKTQYF,TGTGCCAGGACCGGGACAGGTGATAAGACCCAGTACTTC
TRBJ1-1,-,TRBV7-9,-,CASSKADGREAFF,TGTGCCAGCAGCAAGGCCGACGGGCGTGAAGCTTTCTTT
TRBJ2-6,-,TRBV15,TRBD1,CATSRDSRPGGGANVLTF,TGTGCCACCAGCAGAGATTCCAGGCCAGGGGGAGGGGCCAACGTCCTGACTTTC
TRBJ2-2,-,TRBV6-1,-,CASSDRTTGRPSTGELFF,TGTGCCAGCAGTGACAGGACCACGGGACGGCCGAGCACCGGGGAGCTGTTTTTT
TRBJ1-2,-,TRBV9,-,CASSASLLGGYTF,TGTGCCAGCAGCGCCTCCCTTCTCGGTGGCTACACCTTC
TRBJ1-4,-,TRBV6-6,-,CASSYSPGVDNEKLFF,TGTGCCAGCAGTTACTCGCCAGGGGTTGATAATGAAAAACTGTTTTTT
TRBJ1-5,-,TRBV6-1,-,CASTWDGWGNQPQHF,TGTGCCAGCACTTGGGACGGCTGGGGCAATCAGCCCCAGCATTTT
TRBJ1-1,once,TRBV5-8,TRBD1,CASSITGARNTEAFF,TGTGCCAGCAGCATTACAGGGGCGCGGAACACTGAAGCTTTCTTT
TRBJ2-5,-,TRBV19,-,CASSMGETQYF,TGTGCCAGTAGTATGGGAGAGACCCAGTACTTC
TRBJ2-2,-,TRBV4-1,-,CASSPVMVTGELFF,TGCGCCAGCAGCCCAGTAATGGTCACCGGGGAGCTGTTTTTT
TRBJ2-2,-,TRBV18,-,CASSPQGSGELFF,TGTGCCAGCTCACCACAGGGGTCCGGGGAGCTGTTTTTT
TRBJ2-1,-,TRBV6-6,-,CASLSAPYNEQFF,TGTGCCAGCCTGTCGGCCCCATACAATGAGCAGTTCTTC
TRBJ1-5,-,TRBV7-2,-,CASKPAAGNQPQHF,TGTGCCAGCAAGCCGGCGGCGGGCAATCAGCCCCAGCATTTT
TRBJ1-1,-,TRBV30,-,CAWSELDTEAFF,TGTGCCTGGAGCGAACTAGACACTGAAGCTTTCTTT
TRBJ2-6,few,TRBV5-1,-,CASSLTESGANVLTF,TGCGCCAGCAGCTTAACGGAATCTGGGGCCAACGTCCTGACTTTC
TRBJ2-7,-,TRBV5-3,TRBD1,CARRGTGLSYEQYF,TGTGCCAGAAGGGGGACAGGCCTCTCCTACGAGCAGTACTTC
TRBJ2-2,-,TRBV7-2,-,CASSLVYGRLNTGELFF,TGTGCCAGCAGCTTAGTATATGGACGGCTAAACACCGGGGAGCTGTTTTTT
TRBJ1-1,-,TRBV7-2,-,CASSLAPQGRTEAFF,TGTGCCAGCAGCTTAGCTCCGCAGGGGCGTACTGAAGCTTTCTTT
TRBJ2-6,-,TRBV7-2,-,CASSPWGPGTNVLTF,TGTGCCAGCAGCCCTTGGGGGCCTGGGACCAACGTCCTGACTTTC
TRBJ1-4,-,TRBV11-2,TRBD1,CASSSVRDSPDGSNEKLFF,TGTGCCAGCAGCTCAGTCCGGGACAGCCCGGACGGTTCTAATGAAAAACTGTTTTTT